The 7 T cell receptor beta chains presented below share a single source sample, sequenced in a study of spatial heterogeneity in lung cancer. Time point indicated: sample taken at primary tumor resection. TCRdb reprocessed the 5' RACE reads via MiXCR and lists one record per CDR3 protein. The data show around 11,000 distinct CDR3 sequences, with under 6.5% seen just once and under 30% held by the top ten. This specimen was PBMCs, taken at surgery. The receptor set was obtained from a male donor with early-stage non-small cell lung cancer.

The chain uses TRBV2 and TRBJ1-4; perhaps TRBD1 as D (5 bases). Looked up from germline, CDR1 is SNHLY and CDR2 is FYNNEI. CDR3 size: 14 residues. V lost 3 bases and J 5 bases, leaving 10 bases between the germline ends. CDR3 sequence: CASSDWDANEKLFF. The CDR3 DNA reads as TGTGCCAGCAGTGATTGGGACGCCAATGAAAAACTGTTTTTT.

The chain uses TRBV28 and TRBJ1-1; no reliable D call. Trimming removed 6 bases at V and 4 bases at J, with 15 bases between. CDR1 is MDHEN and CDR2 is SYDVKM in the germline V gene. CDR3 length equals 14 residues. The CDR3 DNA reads TGTGCCAGCAGATATGGGCTGGTGGGCACTGAAGCTTTCTTT. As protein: CASRYGLVGTEAFF.

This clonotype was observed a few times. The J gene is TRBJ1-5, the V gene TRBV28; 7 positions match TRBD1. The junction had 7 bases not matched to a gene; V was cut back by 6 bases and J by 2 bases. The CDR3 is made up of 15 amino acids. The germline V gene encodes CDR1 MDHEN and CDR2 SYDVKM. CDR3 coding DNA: TGTGCCAGCAGGCCGACAGGGTCGGGCAATCAGCCCCAGCATTTT. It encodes CASRPTGSGNQPQHF.

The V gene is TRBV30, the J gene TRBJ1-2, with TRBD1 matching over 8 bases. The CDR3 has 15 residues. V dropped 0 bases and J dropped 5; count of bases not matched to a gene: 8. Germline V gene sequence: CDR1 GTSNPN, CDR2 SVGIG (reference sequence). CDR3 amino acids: CAWSVGRGLKYGYTF. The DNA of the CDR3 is TGTGCCTGGAGTGTGGGCAGGGGGCTGAAATATGGCTACACCTTC. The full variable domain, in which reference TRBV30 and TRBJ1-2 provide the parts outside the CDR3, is SQTIHQWPATLVQPVGSPLSLECTVEGTSNPNLYWYRQAAGRGLQLLFYSVGIGQISSEVPQNLSASRPQDRQFILSSKKLLLSDSGFYLCAWSVGRGLKYGYTFGSGTRLTVV.

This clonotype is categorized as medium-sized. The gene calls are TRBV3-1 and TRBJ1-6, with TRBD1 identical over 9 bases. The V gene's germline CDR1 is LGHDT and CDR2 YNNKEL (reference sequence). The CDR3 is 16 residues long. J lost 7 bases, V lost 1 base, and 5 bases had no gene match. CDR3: CASSQGTGGLNSPLHF. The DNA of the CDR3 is TGTGCCAGCAGCCAAGGAACAGGGGGCTTAAATTCACCCCTCCACTTT.

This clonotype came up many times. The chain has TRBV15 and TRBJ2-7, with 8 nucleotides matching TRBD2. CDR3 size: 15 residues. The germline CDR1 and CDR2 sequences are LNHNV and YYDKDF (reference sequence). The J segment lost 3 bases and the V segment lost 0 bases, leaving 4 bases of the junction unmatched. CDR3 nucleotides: TGTGCCACCAGCAGAGATTCCAGCGGGAGCTACGAGCAGTACTTC. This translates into CATSRDSSGSYEQYF.

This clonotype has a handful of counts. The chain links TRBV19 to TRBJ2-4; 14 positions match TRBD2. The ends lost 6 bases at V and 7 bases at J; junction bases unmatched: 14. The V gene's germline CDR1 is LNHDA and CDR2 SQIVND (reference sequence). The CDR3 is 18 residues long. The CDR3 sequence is CASRTARGTSGSPNIQYF. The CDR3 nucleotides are TGTGCCAGTAGGACAGCCAGAGGGACTAGCGGGAGTCCCAACATTCAGTACTTC.